This TCR beta chain comes out of a study of CD8 T cells in Susac syndrome. An amount of RNA that ranged from roughly 0.5 to 1 ug was reverse transcribed with random hexamers. TCRdb redid the calling of the immunoSEQ multiplex PCR reads with MiXCR, one entry per CDR3 protein. The sample has tens of thousands of distinct CDR3 sequences, 80% to 95% seen once. Sequencing of TCR beta drew on CD8+ and CD4+ T cells from blood. Controls were drawn from healthy donors and were matched for age and sex. TEMRA cells were FACS-enriched and CD8+ and CD4+ T cells negatively isolated. Trimming at V came to 5 bases and at J to 5 bases, leaving 5 bases not matched to a gene. This CDR3 is built from 12 residues. Germline CDR1 is SQVTM and CDR2 is ANQGSEA.

Input material: CD8+ T cells from PBMCs. The clonotype originates from a human donor in good health. The chain joins TRBV29-1 to TRBJ2-7; TRBD1 agrees at 8 bases. This CDR3 is CSVWTGRNEQYF. For the CDR3, the DNA is TGCAGCGTTTGGACAGGGAGGAACGAGCAGTACTTC.